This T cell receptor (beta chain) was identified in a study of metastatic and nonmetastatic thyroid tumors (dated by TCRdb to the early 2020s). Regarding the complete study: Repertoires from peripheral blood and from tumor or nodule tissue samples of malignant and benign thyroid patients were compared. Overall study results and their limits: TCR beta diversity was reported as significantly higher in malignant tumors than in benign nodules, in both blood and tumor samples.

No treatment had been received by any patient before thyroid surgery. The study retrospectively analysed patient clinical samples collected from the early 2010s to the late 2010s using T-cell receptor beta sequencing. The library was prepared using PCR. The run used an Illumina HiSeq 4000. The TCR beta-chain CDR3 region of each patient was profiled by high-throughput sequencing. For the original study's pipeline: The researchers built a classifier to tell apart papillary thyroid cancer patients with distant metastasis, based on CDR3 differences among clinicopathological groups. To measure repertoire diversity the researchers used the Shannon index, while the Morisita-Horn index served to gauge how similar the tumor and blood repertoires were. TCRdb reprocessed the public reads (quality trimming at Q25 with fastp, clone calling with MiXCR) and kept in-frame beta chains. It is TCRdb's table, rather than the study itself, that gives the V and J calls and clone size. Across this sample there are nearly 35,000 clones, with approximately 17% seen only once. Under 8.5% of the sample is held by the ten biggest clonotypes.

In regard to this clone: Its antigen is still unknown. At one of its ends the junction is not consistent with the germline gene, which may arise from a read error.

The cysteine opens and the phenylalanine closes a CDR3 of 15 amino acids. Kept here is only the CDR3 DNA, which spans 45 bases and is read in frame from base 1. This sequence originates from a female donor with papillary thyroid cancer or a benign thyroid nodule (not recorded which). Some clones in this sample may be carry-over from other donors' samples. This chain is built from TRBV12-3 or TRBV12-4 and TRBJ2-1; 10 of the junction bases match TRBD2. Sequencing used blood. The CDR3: CASSLLAGGHNQQFF. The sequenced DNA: TGTGCCAGCAGTTTGTTAGCGGGAGGCCACAATCAGCAGTTCTTC.